This T cell receptor (beta chain) emerged from a study of blood T cell repertoires in COVID-19. As for the study in general: In each case, the material was cDNA or gDNA derived from T cells, B-cell-depleted T cells, or PBMCs.

The ends lost 7 bases at V and 2 bases at J; junction bases unmatched: 8. Germline-derived CDR1 and CDR2 are LNHDA and SQIVND (reference sequence). The CDR3 has 14 amino acids. Generated by immunoSEQ multiplex PCR, the TCRdb table keeps only in-frame clones and is missing some. Of about 200,000 clones detected, approximately 80% appear once; the ten largest clones hold around 0.93%. This rearrangement joins TRBV19 to TRBJ2-7, with TRBD1 identical over 7 bases. This sequence was found in a man aged 55 to 70 with COVID-19, enrolled during active disease. Material for sequencing was peripheral blood. CDR3 DNA sequence: TGTGCCAGTACCTCCCGGGACAGAGCCTACGAGCAGTACTTC. Its protein is CASTSRDRAYEQYF. Complete variable domain (other parts from reference TRBV19 and TRBJ2-7): DGGITQSPKYLFRKEGQNVTLSCEQNLNHDAMYWYRQDPGQGLRLIYYSQIVNDFQKGDIAEGYSVSREKKESFPLTVTSAQKNPTAFYLCASTSRDRAYEQYFGPGTRLTVT.